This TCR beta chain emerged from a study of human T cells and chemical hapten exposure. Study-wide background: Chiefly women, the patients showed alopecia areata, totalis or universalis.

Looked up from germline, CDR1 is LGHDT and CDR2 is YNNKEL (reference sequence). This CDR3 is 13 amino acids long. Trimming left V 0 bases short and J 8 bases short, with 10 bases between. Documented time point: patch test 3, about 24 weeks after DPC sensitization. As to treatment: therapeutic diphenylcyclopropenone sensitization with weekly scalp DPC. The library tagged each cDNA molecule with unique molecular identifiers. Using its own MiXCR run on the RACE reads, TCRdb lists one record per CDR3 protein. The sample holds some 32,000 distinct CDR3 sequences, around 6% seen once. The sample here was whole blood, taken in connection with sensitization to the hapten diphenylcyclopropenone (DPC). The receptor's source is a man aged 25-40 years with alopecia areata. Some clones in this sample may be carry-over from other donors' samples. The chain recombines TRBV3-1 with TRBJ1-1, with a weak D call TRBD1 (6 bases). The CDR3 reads CASSQDLGAEAFF. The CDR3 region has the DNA TGTGCCAGCAGCCAAGACCTGGGGGCGGAAGCTTTCTTT.